Sequencing of this T cell receptor (beta chain) was carried out in a study of T cell responses to AZD1222 COVID-19 vaccine. Study conclusions and caveats: Epitopes outside B.1.351 and B.1.1.7 mutated regions reportedly drew nearly half of spike TCRs.

The CDR3 has 11 residues. Trimming left V 5 bases short and J 1 base short, with 3 bases between. Germline V gene sequence: CDR1 SGHRS, CDR2 YFSETQ. About this clone: Its target is unknown. This sample includes further DNA sequences coding for the same CDR3.

Sequencing used immunoSEQ multiplex PCR; TCRdb keeps in-frame clones, though not all of them. The sample has about 180,000 clones, 90% to 95% seen once. The chain carries TRBV5-1 and TRBJ2-5; the D is unclear. The specimen comprised peripheral blood, sampled 28 days after the second AZD1222 dose. The TCR sequence derives from an adult who received the AZD1222 COVID-19 vaccine. This CDR3 is CASRSQETQYF. In DNA, the CDR3 is TGCGCCAGCAGGAGCCAAGAGACCCAGTACTTC.